Listed below are T cell receptor beta chains from one sample, sequenced in a study of blood T cell repertoires in COVID-19. The assay was immunoSEQ multiplex PCR, and TCRdb's table has in-frame clones only and misses some. Here the sample spans 110,000 or so clones, about 85% being singletons. Sequenced input: peripheral blood. These receptors all stem from a human donor in a cohort sampled during active COVID-19. The CDR3 runs from the conserved cysteine through the conserved F or W. The order of the fields is D gene, V gene, J gene, clone size, CDR3 DNA, CDR3 protein. A D gene is named only where the DNA matches it firmly. Clone size is shown for a subset of rows, as once, few, many or a class of expanded clone.

D: TRBD1
V: TRBV15
J: TRBJ1-2
size: NA
DNA: TGTGCCACCAGACCGGGACAGGTTGGTGGCTACACCTTC
CDR3: CATRPGQVGGYTF

D: NA
V: TRBV6-5
J: TRBJ2-3
size: once
DNA: TGTGCCAGCATGTCCAGAGATACGCAGTATTTT
CDR3: CASMSRDTQYF

D: TRBD2
V: TRBV4-2
J: TRBJ2-1
size: NA
DNA: TGTGCCAGCAGCCAATCGGGGACTAGCACTGCCAATGAGCAGTTCTTC
CDR3: CASSQSGTSTANEQFF

D: TRBD2
V: TRBV9
J: TRBJ2-1
size: once
DNA: TGTGCCAGCAGCGCGGGACTAGCGGGTTACAATGAGCAGTTCTTC
CDR3: CASSAGLAGYNEQFF

D: NA
V: TRBV27
J: TRBJ2-1
size: NA
DNA: TGTGCCAGCAGTACAGGAGGGGCCTACAATGAGCAGTTCTTC
CDR3: CASSTGGAYNEQFF

D: TRBD1
V: TRBV7-9
J: TRBJ2-3
size: NA
DNA: TGTGCCAGCAGCTTAAGGGACAGGAAAGTAGATACGCAGTATTTT
CDR3: CASSLRDRKVDTQYF

D: NA
V: TRBV2
J: TRBJ1-5
size: NA
DNA: TGTGCCAGCAGAAAGGACAGTAACAATCAGCCCCAGCATTTT
CDR3: CASRKDSNNQPQHF

D: TRBD1
V: TRBV6-5
J: TRBJ2-1
size: NA
DNA: TGTGCCAGCAGGCCAGGGGGCTCCTACAATGAGCAGTTCTTC
CDR3: CASRPGGSYNEQFF

D: NA
V: TRBV6-5
J: TRBJ2-5
size: NA
DNA: TGTGCCAGCAGTTACGCCCCGGGCTACAGGGAAGAGACCCAGTACTTC
CDR3: CASSYAPGYREETQYF

D: NA
V: TRBV19
J: TRBJ1-5
size: NA
DNA: TGTGCCAGTAGGCGAGAAGTCGGCAATCAGCCCCAGCATTTT
CDR3: CASRREVGNQPQHF

D: NA
V: TRBV6-5
J: TRBJ2-5
size: NA
DNA: TGTGCCAGCACGAAGCAGGGGGAGACCCAGTACTTC
CDR3: CASTKQGETQYF

D: NA
V: TRBV12-3/TRBV12-4
J: TRBJ2-3
size: NA
DNA: TGTGCCAGCAACGGGGTAGGCACAGATACGCAGTATTTT
CDR3: CASNGVGTDTQYF

D: NA
V: TRBV29-1
J: TRBJ2-1
size: NA
DNA: TGCAGCGTCCTCGGGTCCCCTTACAATGAGCAGTTCTTC
CDR3: CSVLGSPYNEQFF

D: NA
V: TRBV6-1
J: TRBJ1-6
size: NA
DNA: TGTGCCAGCAGTGAAGGAATAGGGGGTTATTCACCCCTCCACTTT
CDR3: CASSEGIGGYSPLHF

D: NA
V: TRBV14
J: TRBJ1-1
size: NA
DNA: TGTGCCAGCAGCCTTTCGGAGGGCACTGAAGCTTTCTTT
CDR3: CASSLSEGTEAFF

D: TRBD2
V: TRBV7-2
J: TRBJ2-3
size: NA
DNA: TGTGCCAGCAGACGGACTAGCGGGGTTGGAGATACGCAGTATTTT
CDR3: CASRRTSGVGDTQYF

D: TRBD2
V: TRBV10-3
J: TRBJ2-3
size: NA
DNA: TGTGCCGCCTCCAGCGGGGGGACCGCTAGCGATACGCAGTATTTT
CDR3: CAASSGGTASDTQYF

D: NA
V: TRBV2
J: TRBJ1-1
size: NA
DNA: TGTGCCAGCGTGACAGCAATTGAAGCTTTCTTT
CDR3: CASVTAIEAFF